Shown below are 28 T cell receptor beta chains from a single sample sequenced in a study of post-analysis software for immune sequencing data. Their antigens are not known. Libraries were made from TCR beta cDNA, and they carried unique molecular identifiers. Each CDR3 protein is one row after TCRdb ran MiXCR on the PCR reads. The repertoire holds 740,000 or so distinct CDR3 sequences, with about 50% as singletons. General study results and limits: Five or six TRBV segments, TRBV5-6, TRBV5-1 and TRBV20-1 among them, were found more frequent in patients than controls.

The sequenced sample was blood. Receptor source: a girl under 18 with multiple sclerosis.

As to this clonotype: Mismatch with germline at one junction end may stem from a read error. J is TRBJ1-4 and V is TRBV7-8, with a possible D match to TRBD1 (5 bases). Germline assignment: CDR1 SGHVS and CDR2 FQNEAQ. CDR3 length: 15 amino acids. The CDR3 spells CASTFGGLFNEKLFF. The DNA of the CDR3 is TGTGCCAGCACCTTCGGGGGACTTTTTAATGAGAAACTGTTTTTT.

This clonotype was seen more than once but under ten times. This chain joins TRBV28 and TRBJ2-7, with 8 nucleotides matching TRBD2. This CDR3 has 14 amino acids. Per germline, CDR1 MDHEN and CDR2 SYDVKM. V was clipped by 6 bases and J by 6 bases; unmatched bases: 10. CDR3 protein: CASSPTGTSSEQYF. The DNA for the CDR3 is TGTGCCAGCAGCCCGACCGGGACTAGTAGCGAGCAGTACTTC.

V and J are TRBV29-1 and TRBJ2-1; D tentatively fits TRBD1 or TRBD2 (6 bases each). Germline values: CDR1 SQVTM, CDR2 ANQGSEA. Between the trimmed V and J ends, which lost 6 bases and 5 bases, there was a span of 17 bases. The CDR3 is made up of 14 amino acids. This CDR3 reads CSVETRGLNNEQFF. The DNA of the CDR3 is TGCAGCGTGGAAACCCGGGGGCTAAACAATGAGCAGTTCTTC.

This clonotype has just one count. This chain links TRBV19 with TRBJ2-1, with TRBD1 identical over 9 bases. Germline trimming cut 3 bases from V and 8 bases from J; bases unmatched to any gene: 2. Germline assignment: CDR1 LNHDA and CDR2 SQIVND (reference sequence). The CDR3 runs 13 residues. CDR3 sequence reads: CASSIRTGDEQFF. CDR3 coding DNA: TGTGCCAGTAGTATCCGGACAGGGGATGAGCAGTTCTTC. The variable domain in full, completed from reference TRBV19 and TRBJ2-1, reads DGGITQSPKYLFRKEGQNVTLSCEQNLNHDAMYWYRQDPGQGLRLIYYSQIVNDFQKGDIAEGYSVSREKKESFPLTVTSAQKNPTAFYLCASSIRTGDEQFFGPGTRLTVL.

V and J are TRBV29-1 and TRBJ2-7; D remains ambiguous. This CDR3 has 11 amino acids. Germline loops: CDR1 SQVTM, CDR2 ANQGSEA. V was trimmed by 3 bases and J by 9 bases, leaving 12 bases between them. Here the CDR3 DNA reads TGCAGCGTTGACCAAGGAGAAGGGCAGTACTTC. Amino acid sequence: CSVDQGEGQYF.

The gene calls are TRBV12-3 or TRBV12-4 and TRBJ1-1, with D perhaps TRBD1 (5 bases). This CDR3 has 17 residues. The ends were cut back, 1 base at V and 0 bases at J, with 15 bases in the middle. CDR3 sequence (DNA): TGTGCCAGCAGTTTAGAAGGGTCAGGGTTTATGAACACTGAAGCTTTCTTT. Protein product: CASSLEGSGFMNTEAFF.

This clonotype turned up a few times. CDR3 nucleotide sequence: TGTGCCATCAGTGGGGGGGCAGGGACTTCCTACGAGCAGTACTTC. It translates to CAISGGAGTSYEQYF. The genes are TRBV10-3 and TRBJ2-7; the D call may be TRBD1 or TRBD2 (6 bases each). Germline V CDR1 and CDR2: ENHRY, SYGVKD. Trimming pared 4 bases from V and 1 base from J, leaving 14 bases between. The CDR3 is made up of 15 amino acids.

The rearrangement joins TRBV18 to TRBJ2-7; a weak D match, TRBD1 (6 bases). Trimming left V 1 base short and J 3 bases short, with 22 bases between. The length of the CDR3 is 18 residues. Germline assignment: CDR1 KGHSH and CDR2 LQKENI. CDR3 amino acids: CASSPQIVSQQGSYEQYF. The CDR3 region has the DNA TGTGCCAGCTCACCACAAATCGTCAGCCAACAGGGAAGCTACGAGCAGTACTTC.

This chain uses TRBV5-1 with TRBJ2-7; D might be TRBD1 (6 bases). Trimming pared 0 bases from V and 3 bases from J, leaving 13 bases between. Germline CDR1 is SGHRS and CDR2 is YFSETQ. There are 15 residues in the CDR3. CDR3 sequence reads: CASSLAGLQGYEQYF. The CDR3 bases are TGCGCCAGCAGCTTGGCAGGTCTACAGGGCTACGAGCAGTACTTC.

V usage is TRBV7-3 and J usage is TRBJ2-7, with D uncertain. Per the germline V gene, CDR1 is SGHTA and CDR2 is FQGTGA. This CDR3 is 15 amino acids long. V was cut by 2 bases and J by 0 bases, with 11 bases left in between. The CDR3 loop reads CASSLHASSSYEQYF. DNA for the CDR3: TGTGCCAGCAGCTTACACGCCTCAAGCTCCTACGAGCAGTACTTC.

This clonotype turned up a few times. This chain links TRBV20-1 with TRBJ1-4; D is possibly TRBD1 (6 bases). This CDR3 contains 12 residues. V dropped 6 bases and J dropped 5 bases, with 10 bases sitting between them. Per germline, CDR1 DFQATT and CDR2 SNEGSKA (reference sequence). CDR3 in amino acids: CSATRGNEKLFF. CDR3 bases: TGCAGTGCAACCAGGGGAAATGAAAAACTGTTTTTT.

The chain uses TRBV7-9 and TRBJ2-7, with unresolved D. Trimming removed 0 bases from V and 0 bases from J, with 12 bases in between. The CDR3 is 16 amino acids. The germline V gene has CDR1 SEHNR and CDR2 FQNEAQ (reference sequence). The CDR3 here is CASSLATAVTSYEQYF. In DNA form, the CDR3 reads TGTGCCAGCAGCTTAGCAACAGCCGTGACCTCCTACGAGCAGTACTTC.

This clonotype was counted only a few times. The chain couples TRBV29-1 to TRBJ2-6, with TRBD2 as a possible D gene (5 bases). V was trimmed by 5 bases and J by 1 base, leaving 6 bases between them. The CDR3 loop spans 13 amino acids. CDR1 and CDR2 (germline): SQVTM, ANQGSEA. The CDR3 sequence: CSVWTSGANVLTF. In nucleotides, the CDR3 is TGCAGCGTTTGGACTTCTGGGGCCAACGTCCTGACTTTC.

In this sample, this clonotype turned up a few times. The CDR3 loop reads CASSPGDRDPFSGANVLTF. The CDR3 DNA follows: TGCGCCAGCAGCCCCGGGGACAGGGATCCTTTCTCTGGGGCCAACGTCCTGACTTTC. The V call is TRBV5-1, the J call TRBJ2-6; 9 positions match TRBD1. Per the germline V gene, CDR1 is SGHRS and CDR2 is YFSETQ. The length of the CDR3 is 19 residues. The V segment lost 4 bases and the J segment 0 bases; nucleotides outside the gene matches: 11.

Regarding this clonotype: A junction boundary mismatches the germline segment, possibly from a read error. This chain links TRBV12-3 or TRBV12-4 with TRBJ2-7; 7 bases align to TRBD1. CDR3 length: 14 residues. The CDR3 DNA sequence: TGTGTCAGCAGCTTAGAGACAGGGCCCTACGAGCAGTACTTC. It translates to CVSSLETGPYEQYF.

This chain connects TRBV20-1 to TRBJ1-5, with TRBD1 as a possible D gene (5 bases). From germline, CDR1 is DFQATT and CDR2 SNEGSKA (reference sequence). Trimming left V 6 bases short and J 5 bases short, with 14 bases between. The CDR3 totals 13 residues. This chain's CDR3 is CSADREGDQPQHF. The CDR3, as DNA: TGCAGTGCGGACCGGGAAGGGGATCAGCCCCAGCATTTT.

This clonotype was seen only a few times. The V and J genes are TRBV24-1 and TRBJ2-1; D gene unclear. Per the germline V gene, CDR1 is KGHDR and CDR2 is SFDVKD. The V gene lost 4 bases and the J gene lost 5 bases, with 2 bases spanning the gap. This CDR3 region has 11 residues. CDR3 protein: CATSEDNEQFF. The CDR3 DNA follows: TGTGCCACCAGTGAGGACAATGAGCAGTTCTTC.

The chain links TRBV12-3 or TRBV12-4 to TRBJ1-2, with a possible D match to TRBD1 (6 bases). The germline V and J ends were trimmed by 1 base and 3 bases, with 12 bases remaining between them. The CDR3 runs to 15 residues. The CDR3 region has the DNA TGTGCCAGCAGTTTAGTTGCAGGGGCATACTATGGCTACACCTTC. It encodes CASSLVAGAYYGYTF.

The V gene is TRBV29-1, the J gene TRBJ2-7, with D perhaps TRBD1 (5 bases). The J call may be mistaken, given a closer DNA end match to TRBJ2-1. The CDR3 is 13 amino acids. Germline V gene lookup returns CDR1 SQVTM and CDR2 ANQGSEA. CDR3 residues: CSVPSTGYNEQFF. CDR3 in DNA: TGCAGCGTCCCCAGCACAGGTTACAATGAGCAGTTCTTC.

The rearrangement uses TRBV27 and TRBJ2-7, with D perhaps TRBD1 (6 bases). V was cut by 3 bases and J by 7 bases, with 16 bases left in between. Germline values: CDR1 MNHEY, CDR2 SMNVEV (reference sequence). The CDR3 covers 14 residues. Here the CDR3 DNA reads TGTGCCAGCAGTTTGATCGCGACAGGCGGGGAGCAGTACTTC. This sequence encodes CASSLIATGGEQYF.

Notes on this clonotype: Compared with germline, one end of the junction differs, possibly owing to a read error. The V call is TRBV20-1, the J call TRBJ2-7; 8 nucleotides align to TRBD1. The CDR3 contains 16 residues. Germline lookup yields CDR1 DFQATT and CDR2 SNEGSKA (reference sequence). CDR3 sequence: CGARIFGLTGAGEQYF. CDR3 sequence (DNA): TGCGGTGCTAGAATCTTCGGGCTGACAGGGGCGGGCGAGCAGTACTTC.

This clonotype has more than one count but fewer than ten. The rearrangement joins TRBV20-1 to TRBJ2-7; 14 bases match TRBD2. In germline, CDR1 is DFQATT, CDR2 SNEGSKA (reference sequence). The CDR3 length is 19 residues. Trimming removed 4 bases from V and 6 bases from J; junction bases left unmatched: 20. In DNA, the CDR3 is TGCAGTGCTATTACCGGGACTAGCGGGAGCAGCCTCTACGGCGTCGAGCAGTACTTC. Translated: CSAITGTSGSSLYGVEQYF.

This chain uses TRBV7-9 with TRBJ2-4; a possible D gene is TRBD2 (6 bases). Trimming removed 6 bases at V and 1 base at J, with 13 bases between. There are 15 residues in the CDR3. Germline lookup yields CDR1 SEHNR and CDR2 FQNEAQ (reference sequence). This chain's CDR3 is CASRSYLAAKNIQYF. CDR3 nucleotides: TGTGCCAGCAGATCGTATCTAGCGGCCAAAAACATTCAGTACTTC.

J is TRBJ1-5 and V is TRBV20-1; D uncertain. Looked up from germline, CDR1 is DFQATT and CDR2 is SNEGSKA (reference sequence). The CDR3 contains 14 residues. Trimming pared 0 bases from V and 3 bases from J, leaving 9 bases between. The CDR3 DNA sequence: TGCAGTGCTAGAGATAACAGCCTCAATCAGCCCCAGCATTTT. This codes for CSARDNSLNQPQHF.

The chain carries TRBV27 and TRBJ1-2, with D tentatively TRBD1 (6 bases). This CDR3 is built from 13 residues. Germline lookup yields CDR1 MNHEY and CDR2 SMNVEV (reference sequence). The V and J ends lost 5 bases and 8 bases respectively, with 15 bases between them. The CDR3 region has the DNA TGTGCCAGCAGTGGACAGCCCATTCGGGGCTACACCTTC. Protein sequence: CASSGQPIRGYTF.

This chain connects TRBV12-3 or TRBV12-4 to TRBJ1-1; D ambiguous. This CDR3 is 13 amino acids long. Trimming pared 4 bases from V and 5 bases from J, leaving 11 bases between. For the CDR3, the DNA is TGTGCCAGCAGTTGGTCCCGAGGGACTGAAGCTTTCTTT. Protein product: CASSWSRGTEAFF.

This clonotype was found a few times. This chain joins TRBV3-1 and TRBJ2-1; the match to TRBD1 covers 9 bases. Germline V CDR1 and CDR2: LGHDT, YNNKEL (reference sequence). The length of the CDR3 is 12 residues. The ends lost 0 bases at V and 15 bases at J; junction bases unmatched: 3. For the CDR3, the DNA is TGTGCCAGCAGCCAAGAAGGGACAGGGCTGTTCTTC. Translation gives CASSQEGTGLFF.

The rearrangement joins TRBV11-1 to TRBJ2-7; a possible D gene is TRBD2 (5 bases). There are 16 residues in the CDR3. Trimming took 5 bases from V and 2 from J, leaving 19 bases between them. The germline CDR1 and CDR2 sequences are SGHAT and FQDESV (reference sequence). CDR3 DNA sequence: TGTGCCAGCAGCCCCGGCGAGAGGGCCTCAACCTACGAGCAGTACTTC. The encoded protein is CASSPGERASTYEQYF.